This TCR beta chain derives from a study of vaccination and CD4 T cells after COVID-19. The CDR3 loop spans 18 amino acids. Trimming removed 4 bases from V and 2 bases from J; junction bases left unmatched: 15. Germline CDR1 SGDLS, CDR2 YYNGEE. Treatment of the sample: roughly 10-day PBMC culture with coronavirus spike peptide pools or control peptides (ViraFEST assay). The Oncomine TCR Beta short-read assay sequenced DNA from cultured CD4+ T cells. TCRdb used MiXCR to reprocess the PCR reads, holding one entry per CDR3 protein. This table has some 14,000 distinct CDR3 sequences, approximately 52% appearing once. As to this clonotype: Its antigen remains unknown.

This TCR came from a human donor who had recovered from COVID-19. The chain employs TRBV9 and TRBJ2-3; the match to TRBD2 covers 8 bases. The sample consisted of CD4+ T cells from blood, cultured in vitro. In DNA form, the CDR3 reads TGTGCCAGCAGCCCATCAACCTCGGCGGGGGGTTTCACAGATACGCAGTATTTT. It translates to CASSPSTSAGGFTDTQYF.